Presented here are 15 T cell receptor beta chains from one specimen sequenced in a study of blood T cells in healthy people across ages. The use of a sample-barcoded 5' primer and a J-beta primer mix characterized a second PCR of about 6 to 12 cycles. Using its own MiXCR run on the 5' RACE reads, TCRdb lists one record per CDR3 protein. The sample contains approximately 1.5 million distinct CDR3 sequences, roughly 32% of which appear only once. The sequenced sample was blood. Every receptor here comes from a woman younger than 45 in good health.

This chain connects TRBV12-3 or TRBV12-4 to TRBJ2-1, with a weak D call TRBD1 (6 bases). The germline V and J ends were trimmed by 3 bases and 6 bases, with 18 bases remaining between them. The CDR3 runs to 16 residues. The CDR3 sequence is CASSFRDTLISNEQFF. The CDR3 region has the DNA TGTGCCAGCAGTTTCCGGGACACCCTAATAAGCAATGAGCAGTTCTTC.

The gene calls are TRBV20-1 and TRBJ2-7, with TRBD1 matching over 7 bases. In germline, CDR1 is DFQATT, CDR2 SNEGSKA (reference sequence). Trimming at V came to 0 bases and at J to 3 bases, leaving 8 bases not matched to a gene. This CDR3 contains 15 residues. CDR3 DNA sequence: TGCAGTGCTAGAGATCTTGGGACAGTTCTCTACGAGCAGTACTTC. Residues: CSARDLGTVLYEQYF.

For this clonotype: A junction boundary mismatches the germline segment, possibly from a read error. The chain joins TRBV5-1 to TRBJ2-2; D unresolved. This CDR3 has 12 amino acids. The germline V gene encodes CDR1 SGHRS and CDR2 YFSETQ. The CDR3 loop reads CASSLRSGELFF. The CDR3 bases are TGTGCCAGCAGTTTAAGGTCCGGGGAGCTGTTTTTT.

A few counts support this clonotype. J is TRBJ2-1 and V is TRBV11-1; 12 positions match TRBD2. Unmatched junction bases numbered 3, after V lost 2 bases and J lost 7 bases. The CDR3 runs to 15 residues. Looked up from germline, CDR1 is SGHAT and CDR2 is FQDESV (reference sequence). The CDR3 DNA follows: TGTGCCAGCAGCTTAAGACTAGCGGGAGTTAATGAGCAGTTCTTC. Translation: CASSLRLAGVNEQFF. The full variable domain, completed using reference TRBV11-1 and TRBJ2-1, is EAEVAQSPRYKITEKSQAVAFWCDPISGHATLYWYRQILGQGPELLVQFQDESVVDDSQLPKDRFSAERLKGVDSTLKIQPAELGDSAMYLCASSLRLAGVNEQFFGPGTRLTVL.

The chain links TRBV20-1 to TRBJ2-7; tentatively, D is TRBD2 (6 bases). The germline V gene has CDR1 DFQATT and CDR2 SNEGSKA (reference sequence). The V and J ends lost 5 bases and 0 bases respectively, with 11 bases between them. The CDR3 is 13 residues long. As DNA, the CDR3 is TGCAGTGCTCCTAGCGAGACCTCCTACGAGCAGTACTTC. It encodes CSAPSETSYEQYF.

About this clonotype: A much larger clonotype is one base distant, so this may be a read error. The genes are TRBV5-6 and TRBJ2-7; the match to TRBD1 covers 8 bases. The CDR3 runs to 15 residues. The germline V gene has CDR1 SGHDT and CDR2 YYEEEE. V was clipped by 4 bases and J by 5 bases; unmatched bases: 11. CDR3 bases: TGTGCCAGCAGCCACGCAGGGGGCCTTCGAGACGAGCAGTACTTC. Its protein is CASSHAGGLRDEQYF.

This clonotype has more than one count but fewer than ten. CDR3 bases: TGTGCCAGCAGCCAAGTCACTAGCGGGACCACCTACGAGCAGTACTTC. This encodes CASSQVTSGTTYEQYF. This sequence joins TRBV4-2 and TRBJ2-7; 10 bases are a match to TRBD2. After removal of 1 base from V and 2 bases from J, the junction contained 5 bases not matched to a gene. This CDR3 has 16 amino acids. The germline V gene has CDR1 LGHNA and CDR2 YNFKEQ.

CDR3 region: CSARRPDRGRNEQYF. The CDR3 DNA is TGCAGTGCTAGAAGACCCGACAGGGGTAGGAACGAGCAGTACTTC. The chain has TRBV20-1 and TRBJ2-1; 8 bases map to TRBD1. The DNA end is more similar to TRBJ2-7, so the J call may be wrong. CDR1 is DFQATT, CDR2 SNEGSKA, per germline (reference sequence). CDR3 length equals 15 residues.

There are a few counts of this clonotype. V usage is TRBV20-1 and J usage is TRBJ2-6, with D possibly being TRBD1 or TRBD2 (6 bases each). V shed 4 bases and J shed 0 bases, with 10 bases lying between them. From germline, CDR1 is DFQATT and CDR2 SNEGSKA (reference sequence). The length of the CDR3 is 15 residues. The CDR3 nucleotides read TGCAGTGCTACAGGGGACTTCTCTGGGGCCAACGTCCTGACTTTC. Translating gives CSATGDFSGANVLTF.

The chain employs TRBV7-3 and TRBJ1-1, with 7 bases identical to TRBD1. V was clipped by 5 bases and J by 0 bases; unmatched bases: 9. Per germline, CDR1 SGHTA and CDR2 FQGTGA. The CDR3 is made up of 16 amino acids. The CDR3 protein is CASSKDSTGVNTEAFF. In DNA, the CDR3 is TGTGCCAGCAGCAAAGACTCAACAGGGGTGAACACTGAAGCTTTCTTT.

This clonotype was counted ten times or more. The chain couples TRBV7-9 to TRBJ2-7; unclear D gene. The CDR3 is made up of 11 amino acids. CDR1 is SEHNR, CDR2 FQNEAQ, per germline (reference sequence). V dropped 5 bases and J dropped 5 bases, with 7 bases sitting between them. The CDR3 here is CASSRRDEQYF. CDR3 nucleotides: TGTGCCAGCAGCCGTAGAGACGAGCAGTACTTC.

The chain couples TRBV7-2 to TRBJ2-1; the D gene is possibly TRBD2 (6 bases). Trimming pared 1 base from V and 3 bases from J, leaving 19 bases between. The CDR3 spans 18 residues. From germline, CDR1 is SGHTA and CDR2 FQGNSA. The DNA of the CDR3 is TGTGCCAGCAGCTTAGAGGCGCCCCTGGCCGGGAGCTACAATGAGCAGTTCTTC. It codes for CASSLEAPLAGSYNEQFF.

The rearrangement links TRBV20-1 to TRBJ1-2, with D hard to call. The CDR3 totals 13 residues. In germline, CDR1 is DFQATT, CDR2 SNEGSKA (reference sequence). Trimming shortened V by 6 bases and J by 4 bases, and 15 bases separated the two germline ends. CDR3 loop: CSAENTSGYGYTF. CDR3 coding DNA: TGCAGTGCCGAGAATACCTCCGGCTATGGCTACACCTTC.

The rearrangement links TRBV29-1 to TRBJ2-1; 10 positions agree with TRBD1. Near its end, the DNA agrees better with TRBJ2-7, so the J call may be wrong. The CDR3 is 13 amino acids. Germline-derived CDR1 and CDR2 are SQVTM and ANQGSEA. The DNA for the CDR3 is TGCAGCGCCAAGACAGGGGGCTACAATGAGCAGTACTTC. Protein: CSAKTGGYNEQYF.

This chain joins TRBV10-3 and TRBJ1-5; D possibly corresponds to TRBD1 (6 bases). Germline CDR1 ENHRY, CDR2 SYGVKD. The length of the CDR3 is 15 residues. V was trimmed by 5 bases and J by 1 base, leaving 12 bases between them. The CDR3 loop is CAISLGDTSNQPQHF. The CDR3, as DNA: TGTGCCATCAGTCTGGGGGACACGAGCAATCAGCCCCAGCATTTT.